Listed below are T cell receptor beta chains from one sample, sequenced in a study of cytomegalovirus exposure and HLA in healthy donors. TCRdb keeps only in-frame clones here, not all; method: immunoSEQ multiplex PCR. Of about 110,000 clones in the sample, about 85% were seen once. Sequencing input: PBMCs. These receptors all stem from a woman aged 18-29 years in good health and CMV-seronegative. Each CDR3 is given with its conserved first and last residue.

v_call	cdr3_length	j_call	cdr3_aa
TRBV7-6	13	TRBJ2-7	CASGPPRTYEQYF
TRBV2	13	TRBJ1-5	CASRAGANQPQHF
TRBV25-1	18	TRBJ1-4	CASSDTIKSEGAKEKLFF
TRBV4-1	15	TRBJ2-7	CASSHRGRGAYEQYF
TRBV9	14	TRBJ2-7	CASSPDPRSYEQYF
TRBV28	15	TRBJ2-7	CASSEETDISYEQYF
TRBV9	14	TRBJ2-7	CASSVGDSVDEQYF
TRBV9	15	TRBJ1-6	CASGPGDSMDSPLHF
TRBV14	15	TRBJ1-2	CASRRGQGDSYGYTF
TRBV9	15	TRBJ2-2	CASSVRGGNTGELFF
TRBV9	17	TRBJ1-2	CASSVVSRQGASDGYTF
TRBV2	16	TRBJ2-3	CASSALAGSTTDTQYF
TRBV5-6	12	TRBJ2-1	CASSRHGLEQFF
TRBV9	13	TRBJ1-1	CASSLTGVTEAFF
TRBV2	10	TRBJ2-3	CASRGVTQYF
TRBV7-8	15	TRBJ1-2	CASSSTGIGLYGYTF
TRBV27	14	TRBJ1-2	CASSLSPQGNGYTF
TRBV27	15	TRBJ2-1	CASRYRVNSYNEQFF
TRBV9	15	TRBJ2-1	CASSVADNEGVEQFF
TRBV21-1	16	TRBJ1-2	CASSKEGDRGNYGYTF
TRBV7-9	16	TRBJ2-5	CASSPGTGGLWETQYF
TRBV4-1	13	TRBJ2-7	CASSQVVVYEQYF
TRBV7-3	16	TRBJ1-6	CASSLMKGDRNSPLHF
TRBV18	15	TRBJ2-1	CASSPGGLSYNEQFF
TRBV4-2	15	TRBJ2-7	CASSQDRASLYEQYF
TRBV25-1	18	TRBJ2-3	CASSEFPPGQTSTDTQYF
TRBV2	15	TRBJ2-6	CATGLVTSGANVLTF
TRBV6-5	15	TRBJ1-6	CASKPTQGLNSPLHF
TRBV7-8	16	TRBJ2-5	CASRTTGQGMGETQYF
TRBV6-5	14	TRBJ1-5	CASSPKSGRQPQHF
TRBV27	16	TRBJ2-1	CASSLSSRGPYNEQFF
TRBV13	19	TRBJ1-1	CASSSRQANPELGNTEAFF
TRBV19	14	TRBJ1-2	CASIPRDRGYGYTF
TRBV7-3	14	TRBJ2-7	CASSRTGGVYEQYF
TRBV7-6	13	TRBJ2-7	CASSWRLDYEQYF
TRBV5-1	18	TRBJ2-2	CASSGGLAGQTNTGELFF
TRBV14	16	TRBJ1-4	CASSQSSTGSLEKLFF
TRBV2	13	TRBJ1-5	CASSEAENQPQHF
TRBV6-5	16	TRBJ2-1	CASSSLWGEANNEQFF
TRBV2	11	TRBJ2-4	CASGGGNIQYF
TRBV25-1	14	TRBJ1-4	CASRGQRFNEKLFF
TRBV19	13	TRBJ2-2	CAVGRSNTGELFF
TRBV10-3	14	TRBJ2-7	CAISGGTGGYEQYF
TRBV27	16	TRBJ2-3	CASSTQLAGGTDTQYF
TRBV9	15	TRBJ1-3	CASSAPLGRGNTIYF
TRBV9	14	TRBJ2-7	CASSGRRDGGEQYF
TRBV4-1	12	TRBJ2-7	CASSQLASEQYF
TRBV5-6	15	TRBJ1-2	CASSLSPRGGEGYTF
TRBV10-3	16	TRBJ2-1	CAIRQGTSGGYNEQFF
TRBV15	17	TRBJ2-7	CATSRGGWGQGRYEQYF
TRBV6-1	12	TRBJ2-7	CASWSTDYEQYF